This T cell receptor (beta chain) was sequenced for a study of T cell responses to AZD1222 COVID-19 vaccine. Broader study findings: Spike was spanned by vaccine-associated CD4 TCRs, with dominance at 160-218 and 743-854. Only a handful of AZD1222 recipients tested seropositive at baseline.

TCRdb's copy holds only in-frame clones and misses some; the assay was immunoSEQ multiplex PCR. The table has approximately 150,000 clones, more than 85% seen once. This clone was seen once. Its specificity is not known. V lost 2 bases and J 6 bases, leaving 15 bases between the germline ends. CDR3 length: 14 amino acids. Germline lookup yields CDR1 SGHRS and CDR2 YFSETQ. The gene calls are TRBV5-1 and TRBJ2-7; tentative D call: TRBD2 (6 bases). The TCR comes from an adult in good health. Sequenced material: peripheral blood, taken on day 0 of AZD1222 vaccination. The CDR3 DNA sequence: TGCGCCAGCAGCTTAGACAGCGGAGGGGTCGAGCAGTACTTC. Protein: CASSLDSGGVEQYF.